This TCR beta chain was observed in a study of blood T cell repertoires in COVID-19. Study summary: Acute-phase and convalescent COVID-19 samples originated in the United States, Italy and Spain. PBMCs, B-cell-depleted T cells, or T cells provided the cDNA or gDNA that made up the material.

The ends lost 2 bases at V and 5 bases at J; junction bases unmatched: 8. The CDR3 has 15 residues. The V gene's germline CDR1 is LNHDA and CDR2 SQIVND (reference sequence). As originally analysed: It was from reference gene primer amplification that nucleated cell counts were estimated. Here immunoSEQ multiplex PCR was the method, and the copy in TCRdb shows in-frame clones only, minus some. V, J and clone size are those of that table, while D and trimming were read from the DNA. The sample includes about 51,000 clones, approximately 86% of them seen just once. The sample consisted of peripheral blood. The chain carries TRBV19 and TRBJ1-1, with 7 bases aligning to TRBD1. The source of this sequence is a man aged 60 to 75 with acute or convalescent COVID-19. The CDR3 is CASSILTGWQTEAFF. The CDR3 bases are TGTGCCAGTAGTATACTGACAGGGTGGCAGACTGAAGCTTTCTTT.